The 3 T cell receptor beta chains listed next were all sequenced from one sample in a study of OX40 agonist ivuxolimab in advanced cancers. This table comes from immunoSEQ multiplex PCR, and its TCRdb copy is limited to in-frame clones, with some not included. Among about 160,000 clones, roughly 94% were seen once, and the ten largest hold 0.3% to 0.35%. This sample comprised CD4+ or CD8+ T cells sorted from blood, obtained in a trial of the OX40 agonist ivuxolimab. The receptor set was obtained from an adult with an advanced solid tumor such as melanoma, head and neck, liver or kidney cancer.

This chain links TRBV10-3 with TRBJ2-3; weak D call: TRBD2 (6 bases). There are 17 residues in the CDR3. The V end lost 7 bases, the J end lost 5 bases, and 25 bases lay between the germline ends. Germline CDR1 and CDR2: ENHRY and SYGVKD. DNA for the CDR3: TGTGCCATCAAGCCAGGAGACGGGACTGGGGGACGAGATACGCAGTATTTT. Protein: CAIKPGDGTGGRDTQYF.

The rearrangement links TRBV11-2 to TRBJ1-2; tentative D call: TRBD1 (6 bases). The CDR3 has 14 residues. Trimming shortened V by 5 bases and J by 2 bases, and 12 bases separated the two germline ends. The germline gives CDR1 SGHAT, CDR2 FQNNGV. The DNA of the CDR3 is TGTGCCAGCAGCGATTTTACAGGGAACTATGGCTACACCTTC. It translates to CASSDFTGNYGYTF.

The chain is built from TRBV19 and TRBJ2-5; D uncertain. Germline CDR1 is LNHDA and CDR2 is SQIVND (reference sequence). V dropped 2 bases and J dropped 5 bases, with 3 bases sitting between them. The CDR3 is 11 residues long. In DNA, the CDR3 is TGTGCCAGTAGTATATCCGAGACCCAGTACTTC. This encodes CASSISETQYF.